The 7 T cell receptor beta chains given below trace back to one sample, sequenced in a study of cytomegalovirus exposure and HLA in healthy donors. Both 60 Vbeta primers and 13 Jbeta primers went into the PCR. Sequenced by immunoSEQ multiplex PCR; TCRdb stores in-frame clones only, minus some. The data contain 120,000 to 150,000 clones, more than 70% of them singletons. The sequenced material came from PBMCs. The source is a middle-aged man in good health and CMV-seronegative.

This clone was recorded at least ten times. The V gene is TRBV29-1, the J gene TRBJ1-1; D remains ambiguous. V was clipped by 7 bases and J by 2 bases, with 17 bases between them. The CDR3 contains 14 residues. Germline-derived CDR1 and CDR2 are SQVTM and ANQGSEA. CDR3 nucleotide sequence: TGCAGCGGGGCATCGGGGATATACAACACTGAAGCTTTCTTT. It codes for CSGASGIYNTEAFF.

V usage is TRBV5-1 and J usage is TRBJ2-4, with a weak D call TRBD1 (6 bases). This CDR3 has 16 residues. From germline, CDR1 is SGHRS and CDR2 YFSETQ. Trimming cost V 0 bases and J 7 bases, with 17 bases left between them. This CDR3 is CASSLAETGSENIQYF. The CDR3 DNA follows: TGCGCCAGCAGCTTGGCGGAGACAGGATCCGAGAACATTCAGTACTTC.

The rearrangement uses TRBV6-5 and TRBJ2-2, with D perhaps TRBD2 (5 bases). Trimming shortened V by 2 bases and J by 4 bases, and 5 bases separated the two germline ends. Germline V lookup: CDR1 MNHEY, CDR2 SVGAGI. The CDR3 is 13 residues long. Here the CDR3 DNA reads TGTGCCAGCAGTTACGAGGGCACCGGGGAGCTGTTTTTT. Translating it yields CASSYEGTGELFF.

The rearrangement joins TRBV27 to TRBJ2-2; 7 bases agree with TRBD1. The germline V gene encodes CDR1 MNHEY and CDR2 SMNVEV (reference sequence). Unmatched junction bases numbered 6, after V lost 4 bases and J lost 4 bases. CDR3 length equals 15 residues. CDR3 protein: CASSSWDSVTGELFF. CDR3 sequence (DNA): TGTGCCAGCAGTTCATGGGACAGTGTCACCGGGGAGCTGTTTTTT.

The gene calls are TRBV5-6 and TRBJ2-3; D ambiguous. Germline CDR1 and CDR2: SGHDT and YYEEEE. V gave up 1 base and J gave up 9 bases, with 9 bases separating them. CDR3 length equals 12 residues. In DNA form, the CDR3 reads TGTGCCAGCAGCTTGTTGCTATGGACGCAGTATTTT. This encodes CASSLLLWTQYF.

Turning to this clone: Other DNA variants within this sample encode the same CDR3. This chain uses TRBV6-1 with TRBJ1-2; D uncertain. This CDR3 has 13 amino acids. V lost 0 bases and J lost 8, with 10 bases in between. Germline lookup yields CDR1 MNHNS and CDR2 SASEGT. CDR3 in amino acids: CASSEAVSGGYTF. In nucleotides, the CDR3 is TGTGCCAGCAGTGAAGCGGTTAGCGGGGGCTACACCTTC.

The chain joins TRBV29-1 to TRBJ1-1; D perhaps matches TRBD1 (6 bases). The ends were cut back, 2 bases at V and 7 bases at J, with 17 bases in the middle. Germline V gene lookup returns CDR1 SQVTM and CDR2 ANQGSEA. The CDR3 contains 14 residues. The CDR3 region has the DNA TGCAGCGTTGAAAAGGGGGAAGGCCGGGGTGAAGCTTTCTTT. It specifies CSVEKGEGRGEAFF.